One and the same sample provided the 31 T cell receptor beta chains below, sequenced in a study of monozygotic twins with inflammatory bowel disease. TCRdb re-called the 5' RACE reads and gives one entry per CDR3 protein, without DNA. This listing includes roughly 330,000 distinct CDR3 sequences. The material sequenced was blood. These receptor sequences come from a human donor with ulcerative colitis or Crohn's disease, or a healthy co-twin of an affected twin (not recorded which).

CDR3: CASSQTSPTGMSNQPQHF. This chain links TRBV11-1 with TRBJ1-5. The CDR3 consists of 18 residues. Germline V gene lookup returns CDR1 SGHAT and CDR2 FQDESV (reference sequence).

The chain combines TRBV27 with TRBJ1-6; TCRdb calls TRBD1, which cannot be checked without DNA. Germline lookup yields CDR1 MNHEY and CDR2 SMNVEV (reference sequence). This CDR3 region has 15 residues. The CDR3 is CASNTPGTANSPLHF.

The rearrangement joins TRBV2 to TRBJ1-5; TCRdb selects TRBD1, and the lack of DNA leaves this call unchecked. This CDR3 contains 16 residues. Per the germline V gene, CDR1 is SNHLY and CDR2 is FYNNEI. The CDR3 region is CASSSDSPYSNQPQHF.

The rearrangement joins TRBV18 to TRBJ2-7; TCRdb outputs TRBD2, but without DNA this stays unchecked. The CDR3 covers 16 residues. Germline-derived CDR1 and CDR2 are KGHSH and LQKENI. CDR3 amino acids: CASSPRLAQDPYEQYF.

This rearrangement joins TRBV7-2 to TRBJ2-7. The germline CDR1 and CDR2 sequences are SGHTA and FQGNSA. This CDR3 is built from 15 residues. CDR3 loop: CASSFAGQEFYEQYF.

The V call is TRBV24-1, the J call TRBJ1-2; as DNA is missing, the TRBD1 call by TCRdb cannot be tested. The CDR3 contains 14 residues. Per germline, CDR1 KGHDR and CDR2 SFDVKD. CDR3 sequence: CATSGFDDRSGYTF.

The V and J genes are TRBV29-1 and TRBJ1-1; TCRdb names TRBD1, which stays unverified in the absence of DNA. The germline CDR1 and CDR2 sequences are SQVTM and ANQGSEA. This CDR3 comprises 13 residues. The CDR3 sequence: CSVDGATNTEAFF.

This chain links TRBV7-2 with TRBJ1-5; TCRdb indicates TRBD1, and absent DNA this call remains unverified. From germline, CDR1 is SGHTA and CDR2 FQGNSA. This CDR3 has 14 amino acids. The CDR3 spells CASSLVFGDQPQHF.

The rearrangement joins TRBV24-1 to TRBJ2-6. Germline V gene data show CDR1 as KGHDR and CDR2 as SFDVKD. CDR3 length: 15 amino acids. CDR3 residues: CAYVRRLSGANVLTF.

The chain recombines TRBV4-3 with TRBJ2-5; TCRdb picks TRBD2, but there is no DNA to check that call. Germline V lookup: CDR1 LGHNA, CDR2 YSLEER. The CDR3 extends over 17 amino acids. The CDR3 sequence: CASSQIKLAGGQETQYF.

V gene TRBV6-1 combines with J gene TRBJ1-5; TCRdb's assignment of TRBD1 cannot be checked, as there is no DNA. The germline V gene has CDR1 MNHNS and CDR2 SASEGT. This CDR3 has 17 residues. The CDR3 protein is CASRRQGSRDSNQPQHF.

The chain carries TRBV28 and TRBJ1-2; TCRdb designates TRBD1, a call that cannot be tested without DNA. From germline, CDR1 is MDHEN and CDR2 SYDVKM. The CDR3 is made up of 14 amino acids. The CDR3 sequence is CASQLAQGIGGYTF.

V and J are TRBV11-2 and TRBJ1-1. The CDR3 consists of 16 residues. Germline V CDR1 and CDR2: SGHAT, FQNNGV. CDR3 region: CASSSPWGGANTEAFF.

The chain is built from TRBV15 and TRBJ1-5; TCRdb selects TRBD1, and the lack of DNA leaves this call unchecked. The CDR3 consists of 14 residues. The germline CDR1 and CDR2 sequences are LNHNV and YYDKDF (reference sequence). The CDR3 is CATSRGRGSEPQHF.

This CDR3 is CSPRTGLTYGYTF. The rearrangement links TRBV20-1 to TRBJ1-2; TCRdb reports TRBD1, a call that lacks DNA to check it against. In germline, CDR1 is DFQATT, CDR2 SNEGSKA (reference sequence). The length of the CDR3 is 13 residues.

The chain employs TRBV18 and TRBJ2-7. Germline CDR1 KGHSH, CDR2 LQKENI. The CDR3 contains 12 residues. This CDR3 reads CASSPFGNEQYF.

J is TRBJ1-4 and V is TRBV20-1; TCRdb gives TRBD1 as the D gene, but with no DNA this cannot be confirmed. The CDR3 totals 12 residues. Germline-derived CDR1 and CDR2 are DFQATT and SNEGSKA (reference sequence). This CDR3 is CSAIDRNEKLFF.

The chain couples TRBV10-3 to TRBJ1-2. The CDR3 totals 12 residues. Germline CDR1 and CDR2: ENHRY and SYGVKD. The CDR3: CATLGGNYGYTF.

The V and J genes are TRBV4-1 and TRBJ2-7; TCRdb gives TRBD1 as the D gene, but with no DNA this cannot be confirmed. The CDR3 is 14 amino acids. The germline V gene encodes CDR1 MGHRA and CDR2 YSYEKL. Here the CDR3 reads CASSPVGRGYEQYF.

The J gene is TRBJ1-4, the V gene TRBV7-8. The CDR3 is 13 amino acids. Germline CDR1 SGHVS, CDR2 FQNEAQ. The CDR3 reads CASVDGSNEKLFF.

The chain combines TRBV7-9 with TRBJ2-7. The CDR3 spans 13 residues. Germline V gene sequence: CDR1 SEHNR, CDR2 FQNEAQ (reference sequence). CDR3 in amino acids: CASSFTTGYEQYF.

This rearrangement joins TRBV6-1 to TRBJ2-3. Germline CDR1 and CDR2: MNHNS and SASEGT. The CDR3 consists of 15 residues. The CDR3: CASSEGIGDTDTQYF.

The genes are TRBV24-1 and TRBJ2-2; TCRdb returns TRBD1, unconfirmable since there is no DNA. Germline-derived CDR1 and CDR2 are KGHDR and SFDVKD. The CDR3 has 15 residues. CDR3 sequence: CATSGTGTGAGELFF.

The chain has TRBV29-1 and TRBJ2-1. The CDR3 has 12 amino acids. Looked up from germline, CDR1 is SQVTM and CDR2 is ANQGSEA. The CDR3: CSVSPSTGEQFF.

The V call is TRBV20-1, the J call TRBJ2-6. Germline V gene data show CDR1 as DFQATT and CDR2 as SNEGSKA (reference sequence). This CDR3 has 14 amino acids. The CDR3 reads CSAREDSGANVLTF.

This rearrangement joins TRBV7-9 to TRBJ2-7; the D call of TRBD1 rests on TCRdb alone, since no DNA is present to check it. This CDR3 has 14 residues. From germline, CDR1 is SEHNR and CDR2 FQNEAQ (reference sequence). CDR3 residues: CASSWDSLAYEQYF.

This sequence joins TRBV29-1 and TRBJ2-3; TCRdb outputs TRBD2, but without DNA this stays unchecked. The CDR3 runs 16 residues. In germline, CDR1 is SQVTM, CDR2 ANQGSEA. The CDR3 region is CSVEEGLAGVIDTQYF.

V usage is TRBV20-1 and J usage is TRBJ2-3; lacking DNA, the TRBD1 call made by TCRdb goes unchecked. Germline assignment: CDR1 DFQATT and CDR2 SNEGSKA (reference sequence). This CDR3 contains 13 residues. CDR3 sequence reads: CSALPDATDTQYF.

V and J are TRBV20-1 and TRBJ1-5. Germline assignment: CDR1 DFQATT and CDR2 SNEGSKA (reference sequence). CDR3 length equals 13 residues. This chain's CDR3 is CSAEQQGGIGQHF.

This sequence joins TRBV19 and TRBJ2-1; no DNA is available, so the TRBD2 call from TCRdb remains unchecked. The germline gives CDR1 LNHDA, CDR2 SQIVND (reference sequence). The CDR3 runs 15 residues. CDR3 amino acids: CASSLPGLAGYEQFF.

The rearrangement joins TRBV12-3 or TRBV12-4 to TRBJ2-7; TCRdb gives TRBD1 as the D gene, but with no DNA this cannot be confirmed. This CDR3 is 15 amino acids long. CDR3 sequence: CASSFPGQGVYEQYF.